A single sample is the source of the 20 T cell receptor beta chains below, sequenced in a study of T cell changes during pregnancy in multiple sclerosis. Assay used: immunoSEQ multiplex PCR; TCRdb lists only in-frame clones, some missing. The profile covers about 46,000 clones, with roughly 93% appearing a single time and 3% to 4% taken by the ten largest. The sample in question was CD8+ T cells from peripheral blood mononuclear cells, obtained after pregnancy. The receptors come from a female donor with multiple sclerosis, enrolled in a pregnancy study.

The V call is TRBV7-9, the J call TRBJ1-1; D gene ambiguous. CDR3 size: 14 residues. Germline lookup yields CDR1 SEHNR and CDR2 FQNEAQ (reference sequence). Between the trimmed V and J ends, which lost 5 bases and 1 base, there was a span of 11 bases. This CDR3 reads CASSTPRPNTEAFF. The CDR3 bases are TGTGCCAGCAGCACCCCGCGTCCGAACACTGAAGCTTTCTTT.

This clone was observed a single time. This rearrangement joins TRBV19 to TRBJ2-1, with TRBD1 identical over 9 bases. The CDR3 is 13 residues long. Losses at the gene ends were 7 bases for V and 9 bases for J; bases not matched to a gene: 7. CDR1 and CDR2 from the germline V gene are LNHDA and SQIVND (reference sequence). CDR3 sequence (DNA): TGTGCCAGTACCAACAGGGGGCAGGGTGAGCAGTTCTTC. It codes for CASTNRGQGEQFF.

The chain employs TRBV5-5 and TRBJ2-7; D is ambiguous. Germline loops: CDR1 SGHKS, CDR2 YYEKEE (reference sequence). The CDR3 is made up of 13 amino acids. The germline V and J ends were trimmed by 2 bases and 2 bases, with 8 bases remaining between them. The CDR3 coding sequence is TGTGCCAGCAGCTTACCGAGGACCTACGAGCAGTACTTC. Amino acids: CASSLPRTYEQYF.

The chain employs TRBV4-1 and TRBJ1-1; weak D call: TRBD1 (5 bases). Deletions cut 0 bases from V and 3 bases from J, with 8 bases between. CDR3 length: 14 residues. Germline V gene sequence: CDR1 MGHRA, CDR2 YSYEKL. The CDR3 nucleotides are TGCGCCAGCAGCCAAGAGAAAGGGGACACTGAAGCTTTCTTT. Translated, it gives CASSQEKGDTEAFF.

The rearrangement links TRBV5-4 to TRBJ1-6; TRBD1 matches 8 bases. The CDR3 totals 17 residues. V lost 2 bases, J lost 0 bases, and 4 bases stayed unmatched. Per the germline V gene, CDR1 is SGHNT and CDR2 is YYREEE (reference sequence). The CDR3 DNA follows: TGTGCCAGCAGCTTCAGACAGGGGAGCTCCTATAATTCACCCCTCCACTTT. Translated, it gives CASSFRQGSSYNSPLHF.

The V gene is TRBV9, the J gene TRBJ2-7; TRBD1 agrees at 11 bases. With 0 bases clipped from V and 3 bases from J, the junction kept 5 bases outside the gene matches. The CDR3 spans 16 residues. Germline CDR1 and CDR2: SGDLS and YYNGEE. CDR3 sequence (DNA): TGTGCCAGCAGCGTAGGAGGGACAGGGGGGCTCTACGAGCAGTACTTC. It is translated as CASSVGGTGGLYEQYF.

The chain employs TRBV27 and TRBJ2-2; 12 bases are shared with TRBD2. Germline CDR1 is MNHEY and CDR2 is SMNVEV (reference sequence). Trimming took 3 bases from V and 6 from J; bases not matched to a gene: 5. This CDR3 contains 16 residues. The CDR3 region has the DNA TGTGCCAGCAGTTTCTGGACTAGCGGGGTCGCCGGGGAGCTGTTTTTT. This encodes CASSFWTSGVAGELFF.

With respect to this clone: Other nucleotide sequences in the sample specify the same CDR3. J is TRBJ1-1 and V is TRBV7-9; D is perhaps TRBD1 (5 bases). CDR1 is SEHNR and CDR2 is FQNEAQ in the germline V gene (reference sequence). This CDR3 comprises 14 residues. Trimming took 1 base from V and 1 from J, leaving 7 bases between them. CDR3 sequence reads: CASSLGQGNTEAFF. The CDR3 DNA reads TGTGCCAGCAGCTTAGGGCAGGGGAACACTGAAGCTTTCTTT.

The chain is built from TRBV6-5 and TRBJ1-1, with D uncertain. Deletions cut 0 bases from V and 5 bases from J, with 13 bases between. CDR3 size: 15 residues. Germline values: CDR1 MNHEY, CDR2 SVGAGI. This CDR3 reads CASSYSGGGGTEAFF. The CDR3, as DNA: TGTGCCAGCAGTTACTCGGGAGGTGGAGGGACTGAAGCTTTCTTT.

The CDR3 protein is CASSLGWGGYNEQFF. The CDR3 bases are TGCGCCAGCAGCCTGGGGTGGGGGGGTTACAATGAGCAGTTCTTC. The chain employs TRBV4-3 and TRBJ2-1; 7 bases map to TRBD2. The CDR3 has 15 amino acids. The germline V gene has CDR1 LGHNA and CDR2 YSLEER. J was trimmed by 4 bases and V by 4 bases; bases with no gene match: 7.

The rearrangement joins TRBV10-3 to TRBJ2-5, with D maybe TRBD2 (6 bases). Looked up from germline, CDR1 is ENHRY and CDR2 is SYGVKD. Trimming shortened V by 0 bases and J by 1 base, and 9 bases separated the two germline ends. CDR3 length: 15 residues. The CDR3: CAISESIAAQETQYF. The CDR3 DNA sequence: TGTGCCATCAGTGAGTCCATAGCGGCCCAAGAGACCCAGTACTTC.

This chain uses TRBV7-8 with TRBJ2-7; 10 bases line up with TRBD1. Germline V gene lookup returns CDR1 SGHVS and CDR2 FQNEAQ. The CDR3 is 17 amino acids. The V gene end was trimmed by 5 bases and the J gene end by 3 bases; junction bases not matched to a gene: 13. The CDR3 nucleotides read TGTGCCAGCAGCCAAGGAACCGGGACAGGGGACAACTACGAGCAGTACTTC. Translation: CASSQGTGTGDNYEQYF.

The gene calls are TRBV18 and TRBJ1-4; unclear D gene. Looked up from germline, CDR1 is KGHSH and CDR2 is LQKENI. CDR3 length: 18 residues. The V gene lost 2 bases and the J gene lost 4 bases, with 20 bases spanning the gap. CDR3 in amino acids: CASSPSNWLTQSNEKLFF. The CDR3 bases are TGTGCCAGCTCACCATCAAATTGGCTAACACAGAGTAATGAAAAACTGTTTTTT.

The gene calls are TRBV6-6 and TRBJ1-5; D is possibly TRBD1 (5 bases). The V end lost 2 bases, the J end lost 7 bases, and 12 bases lay between the germline ends. The CDR3 runs to 14 residues. CDR1 is MNHNY and CDR2 is SVGAGI in the germline V gene (reference sequence). Here the CDR3 DNA reads TGTGCCAGCAGTTACCTCGGTGGGGGGCAGCCCCAGCATTTT. As protein: CASSYLGGGQPQHF.

This chain joins TRBV2 and TRBJ2-2, with TRBD2 identical over 7 bases. Germline assignment: CDR1 SNHLY and CDR2 FYNNEI. The CDR3 has 12 residues. V lost 6 bases to trimming and J lost 5 bases; unmatched junction nucleotides: 0. In DNA, the CDR3 is TGTGCCAGCAGAGCGGGGACCGGGGAGCTGTTTTTT. Translated, it gives CASRAGTGELFF. Drawing the rest from reference TRBV2 and TRBJ2-2, the complete variable domain is EPEVTQTPSHQVTQMGQEVILRCVPISNHLYFYWYRQILGQKVEFLVSFYNNEISEKSEIFDDQFSVERPDGSNFTLKIRSTKLEDSAMYFCASRAGTGELFFGEGSRLTVL.

The chain uses TRBV4-1 and TRBJ2-7, with D possibly being TRBD1 (6 bases). Trimming left V 5 bases short and J 3 bases short, with 8 bases between. The germline V gene encodes CDR1 MGHRA and CDR2 YSYEKL. This CDR3 comprises 12 residues. The CDR3 region has the DNA TGCGCCAGCAGCTCGGACAGCTACGAGCAGTACTTC. This codes for CASSSDSYEQYF.

This sequence joins TRBV6-1 and TRBJ2-2; D unclear. The germline CDR1 and CDR2 sequences are MNHNS and SASEGT. The CDR3 totals 16 residues. The ends were cut back, 0 bases at V and 11 bases at J, with 19 bases in the middle. The CDR3 bases are TGTGCCAGCAGTGAAGCGGTTTCCATCCCGACTGGAGAGCTGTTTTTT. This sequence encodes CASSEAVSIPTGELFF.

The chain employs TRBV27 and TRBJ1-2; D uncertain. CDR3 size: 14 residues. The germline V gene has CDR1 MNHEY and CDR2 SMNVEV (reference sequence). Between the trimmed V and J ends, which lost 2 bases and 1 base, there was a span of 8 bases. The CDR3 loop is CASSLSPDNYGYTF. CDR3 DNA sequence: TGTGCCAGCAGTTTAAGTCCAGATAACTATGGCTACACCTTC.

The rearrangement uses TRBV12-5 and TRBJ2-3, with 9 bases lining up with TRBD1. The length of the CDR3 is 16 residues. Trimming took 4 bases from V and 5 from J; bases not matched to a gene: 10. Germline loops: CDR1 LGHNT, CDR2 FRNRAP. CDR3 protein: CASGYDRDRVVDTQYF. Written as DNA, the CDR3 is TGTGCTAGTGGTTACGACCGGGACAGGGTGGTAGATACGCAGTATTTT.

The chain joins TRBV4-2 to TRBJ2-1; 10 bases fit TRBD1. The ends lost 0 bases at V and 4 bases at J; junction bases unmatched: 3. CDR1 and CDR2 from the germline V gene are LGHNA and YNFKEQ. This CDR3 contains 16 residues. The CDR3 bases are TGTGCCAGCAGCCAAGATAGGACAGGGGGTTACAATGAGCAGTTCTTC. Translating gives CASSQDRTGGYNEQFF.